These 15 T cell receptor beta chains were sequenced from one sample in a study. TCRdb reprocessed the RT-PCR reads with MiXCR, giving one entry per CDR3 protein. The sample has around 700,000 distinct CDR3 sequences, approximately 15% seen once; the top ten hold roughly 4%. The material sequenced was memory CD4+ T cells from blood. These TCRs come from a female donor in good health, serving as a healthy control.

This CDR3 is CAISEVLRLAGTEQYF. For the CDR3, the DNA is TGTGCCATCAGTGAGGTCCTGAGACTAGCGGGGACCGAGCAGTACTTC. The chain combines TRBV10-3 with TRBJ2-7, with TRBD2 identical over 11 bases. The V and J ends lost 2 bases and 6 bases, in that order; junction bases with no gene match: 9. Germline CDR1 and CDR2: ENHRY and SYGVKD. The CDR3 has 16 residues.

The chain joins TRBV20-1 to TRBJ2-2; possibly TRBD1 or TRBD2 for D (5 bases each). This CDR3 comprises 14 residues. Trimming removed 6 bases from V and 0 bases from J, with 11 bases in between. CDR1 is DFQATT, CDR2 SNEGSKA, per germline (reference sequence). The CDR3 DNA is TGCAGTGCCACGGGACGGACGAACACCGGGGAGCTGTTTTTT. It is translated as CSATGRTNTGELFF.

As concerns this clonotype: This could be a read error, since a much larger clone is one nucleotide away. DNA for the CDR3: TGCAGCGTTGTTCAGAACACTGAAGCTTTCTTT. Protein product: CSVVQNTEAFF. The chain joins TRBV29-1 to TRBJ1-1, with D unresolved. Trimming removed 4 bases from V and 1 base from J, with 4 bases in between. This CDR3 has 11 amino acids. Germline CDR1 is SQVTM and CDR2 is ANQGSEA.

This clonotype was detected ten times or more. The gene calls are TRBV20-1 and TRBJ2-7, with D unresolved. This CDR3 comprises 11 residues. The V end lost 3 bases, the J end lost 6 bases, and 9 bases lay between the germline ends. Germline V CDR1 and CDR2: DFQATT, SNEGSKA (reference sequence). The CDR3 DNA sequence: TGCAGTGCTAGTACTTGGGGCGAGCAGTACTTC. This codes for CSASTWGEQYF.

This clonotype appeared many times. The rearrangement joins TRBV11-1 to TRBJ2-3, with D possibly matching TRBD1 (6 bases). This CDR3 is built from 13 residues. CDR1 is SGHAT, CDR2 FQDESV, per germline (reference sequence). Trimming stripped 5 bases from V and 6 bases from J, with 12 bases between. CDR3 residues: CASSASGADTQYF. CDR3 nucleotide sequence: TGTGCCAGCAGCGCCTCAGGGGCGGATACGCAGTATTTT. Looking up the rest from reference TRBV11-1 and TRBJ2-3 gives the full variable domain: EAEVAQSPRYKITEKSQAVAFWCDPISGHATLYWYRQILGQGPELLVQFQDESVVDDSQLPKDRFSAERLKGVDSTLKIQPAELGDSAMYLCASSASGADTQYFGPGTRLTVL.

Worth noting for this clonotype: At one boundary the junction diverges from the germline segment, which might be a read error. This chain links TRBV25-1 with TRBJ2-1; D is unclear. The CDR3 length is 12 residues. CDR1 is MGHDK, CDR2 SYGVNS, per germline. The CDR3 region is CASSAPGSYFLF. The CDR3 nucleotides read TGTGCCAGCAGTGCACCCGGGTCCTACTTCCTCTTC.

The CDR3 sequence is CASSYRAAGASSYEQYF. The CDR3 bases are TGTGCCAGCAGTTACCGCGCCGCAGGGGCTAGCTCCTACGAGCAGTACTTC. This rearrangement joins TRBV6-5 to TRBJ2-7, with TRBD1 as a possible D gene (6 bases). CDR3 length: 17 residues. The germline gives CDR1 MNHEY, CDR2 SVGAGI. The V gene lost 2 bases and the J gene lost 0 bases, with 17 bases spanning the gap.

The sample holds a few counts of this clonotype. The genes are TRBV5-1 and TRBJ2-1; 9 nucleotides line up with TRBD2. Per the germline V gene, CDR1 is SGHRS and CDR2 is YFSETQ. There are 15 residues in the CDR3. Germline trimming cut 4 bases from V and 3 bases from J; bases unmatched to any gene: 5. In DNA form, the CDR3 reads TGCGCCAGCAGCCGAATAGCGGGAGACTACAATGAGCAGTTCTTC. Amino acid sequence: CASSRIAGDYNEQFF.

The chain links TRBV15 to TRBJ2-7; D not certain. V dropped 0 bases and J dropped 2 bases, with 11 bases sitting between them. The CDR3 has 15 amino acids. From germline, CDR1 is LNHNV and CDR2 YYDKDF (reference sequence). CDR3 sequence: CATSRDRTSTYEQYF. CDR3 nucleotide sequence: TGTGCCACCAGCAGAGATAGAACATCTACCTACGAGCAGTACTTC.

This clonotype was detected only a few times. V gene TRBV6-1 combines with J gene TRBJ2-6; TRBD1 might be the D (6 bases). V shed 6 bases and J shed 2 bases, with 11 bases lying between them. Germline CDR1 is MNHNS and CDR2 is SASEGT. The CDR3 is made up of 15 amino acids. CDR3 DNA sequence: TGTGCCAGCAGAAAACAGGGCGCTGGGGCCAACGTCCTGACTTTC. Translation: CASRKQGAGANVLTF.

The chain uses TRBV27 and TRBJ1-5; TRBD1 agrees at 7 bases. The CDR3 has 15 amino acids. Trimming took 3 bases from V and 5 from J; bases not matched to a gene: 7. Germline CDR1 and CDR2: MNHEY and SMNVEV (reference sequence). CDR3 in DNA: TGTGCCAGCAGTTTTAGAATAGGGGGCGATCAGCCCCAGCATTTT. Protein product: CASSFRIGGDQPQHF.

The chain joins TRBV4-2 to TRBJ2-1, with D perhaps matching TRBD2 (5 bases). CDR3 size: 15 residues. From germline, CDR1 is LGHNA and CDR2 YNFKEQ. The germline V and J ends were trimmed by 0 bases and 3 bases, with 9 bases remaining between them. CDR3 nucleotide sequence: TGTGCCAGCAGCCAAGATGAGGGATTCTACAATGAGCAGTTCTTC. Protein product: CASSQDEGFYNEQFF.

In this sample, this clonotype turned up a few times. The chain employs TRBV27 and TRBJ2-5; D remains unclear. V gave up 6 bases and J gave up 2 bases, with 13 bases separating them. This CDR3 has 14 amino acids. Germline loops: CDR1 MNHEY, CDR2 SMNVEV (reference sequence). The DNA of the CDR3 is TGTGCCAGCAGACAATACGGACCTCAAGAGACCCAGTACTTC. Protein product: CASRQYGPQETQYF.

V gene TRBV5-1 combines with J gene TRBJ2-5; 11 nucleotides align to TRBD2. The germline V gene encodes CDR1 SGHRS and CDR2 YFSETQ. V shed 3 bases and J 5 bases; nucleotides not matched to a gene: 6. The CDR3 totals 15 residues. CDR3 region: CASSWGTSGGETQYF. The CDR3 bases are TGCGCCAGCAGCTGGGGGACTAGCGGTGGGGAGACCCAGTACTTC. Full variable domain (remainder filled in from reference TRBV5-1 and TRBJ2-5): KAGVTQTPRYLIKTRGQQVTLSCSPISGHRSVSWYQQTPGQGLQFLFEYFSETQRNKGNFPGRFSGRQFSNSRSEMNVSTLELGDSALYLCASSWGTSGGETQYFGPGTRLLVL.

The chain links TRBV10-3 to TRBJ1-5; 7 bases are a match to TRBD1. CDR1 is ENHRY, CDR2 SYGVKD, per germline. This CDR3 is 14 amino acids long. The V and J ends lost 6 bases and 3 bases, in that order; junction bases with no gene match: 5. CDR3 DNA: TGTGCCATCAGGGCCGGGACAGACAATCAGCCCCAGCATTTT. Translation gives CAIRAGTDNQPQHF.